One sample yielded the 27 T cell receptor beta chains listed below, sequenced in a study of identical twins. Using its own MiXCR run on the 5' RACE reads, TCRdb lists one record per CDR3 protein. The sample lists some 760,000 distinct CDR3 sequences, 15% to 20% occurring once. In addition, the sample was reused for a study of T cells expressing NK-cell markers.

The sample taken for sequencing was PBMCs. All receptors derive from a woman between 18 and 29 years old in good health.

In its sample, this clonotype was seen a few times. The CDR3 is CSARVSYGLAETYNEQFF. Here the CDR3 DNA reads TGCAGTGCTAGGGTTAGTTACGGACTAGCGGAGACCTACAATGAGCAGTTCTTC. The gene calls are TRBV20-1 and TRBJ2-1, with 10 bases lining up with TRBD2. V lost 3 bases, J lost 2 bases, and 13 bases stayed unmatched. The CDR3 consists of 18 residues. Germline CDR1 and CDR2: DFQATT and SNEGSKA (reference sequence).

This chain uses TRBV10-3 with TRBJ2-3; tentatively, D is TRBD1 or TRBD2 (5 bases each). The V gene lost 0 bases and the J gene lost 4 bases, with 14 bases spanning the gap. CDR1 is ENHRY, CDR2 SYGVKD, per germline. The CDR3 has 16 residues. CDR3: CAISESTGAWADTQYF. In DNA, the CDR3 is TGTGCCATCAGTGAGTCGACCGGGGCCTGGGCAGATACGCAGTATTTT.

V gene TRBV3-1 combines with J gene TRBJ1-2, with TRBD1 as a possible D gene (5 bases). V was trimmed by 1 base and J by 8 bases, leaving 20 bases between them. CDR1 and CDR2 from the germline V gene are LGHDT and YNNKEL (reference sequence). The CDR3 runs to 16 residues. CDR3 sequence reads: CASSQGRGGVVGGYTF. The CDR3 coding sequence is TGTGCCAGCAGCCAAGGAAGGGGCGGGGTAGTCGGCGGCTACACCTTC.

This clonotype has just a few counts. The rearrangement links TRBV12-3 or TRBV12-4 to TRBJ2-3, with TRBD2 identical over 7 bases. J was trimmed by 4 bases and V by 6 bases; bases with no gene match: 13. This CDR3 region has 16 residues. CDR3 sequence reads: CASRPWAGRGADTQYF. CDR3 nucleotide sequence: TGTGCCAGCAGGCCTTGGGCGGGACGGGGGGCAGATACGCAGTATTTT.

This clonotype turned up a few times. The chain links TRBV20-1 to TRBJ2-7; D gene uncertain. This CDR3 has 14 residues. Germline V gene lookup returns CDR1 DFQATT and CDR2 SNEGSKA (reference sequence). V was cut by 3 bases and J by 1 base, with 13 bases left in between. The CDR3 region is CSARPSLGSYEQYF. The CDR3 bases are TGCAGTGCTAGGCCTTCGCTGGGGTCCTACGAGCAGTACTTC.

This chain joins TRBV10-3 and TRBJ2-1; D perhaps matches TRBD2 (6 bases). The ends were cut back, 8 bases at V and 4 bases at J, with 18 bases in the middle. The CDR3 covers 15 residues. Germline assignment: CDR1 ENHRY and CDR2 SYGVKD. The CDR3 region has the DNA TGTGCCATCCAAGGTACCACGGGAGCATACAATGAGCAGTTCTTC. Protein product: CAIQGTTGAYNEQFF.

J is TRBJ1-5 and V is TRBV10-3; TRBD1 agrees at 7 bases. Germline assignment: CDR1 ENHRY and CDR2 SYGVKD. The CDR3 is 13 amino acids. V lost 6 bases, J lost 7 bases, and 6 bases stayed unmatched. CDR3 sequence (DNA): TGTGCCATCAGCGACAGGGTCGGGCAGCCCCAGCATTTT. It codes for CAISDRVGQPQHF.

This clonotype was recorded many times. V usage is TRBV5-1 and J usage is TRBJ1-1; the D is unclear. Trimming cost V 6 bases and J 0 bases, with 12 bases left between them. The CDR3 covers 14 residues. Germline V gene sequence: CDR1 SGHRS, CDR2 YFSETQ. CDR3 sequence (DNA): TGCGCCAGCAAGCCGGCGAATTTGAACACTGAAGCTTTCTTT. This encodes CASKPANLNTEAFF. Combining the CDR3 with reference TRBV5-1 and TRBJ1-1 gives the whole variable domain KAGVTQTPRYLIKTRGQQVTLSCSPISGHRSVSWYQQTPGQGLQFLFEYFSETQRNKGNFPGRFSGRQFSNSRSEMNVSTLELGDSALYLCASKPANLNTEAFFGQGTRLTVV.

The chain's CDR3 is CASSSRGGRTYEQYF. CDR3 coding DNA: TGTGCCAGCAGTTCCCGCGGGGGCAGAACCTACGAGCAGTACTTC. V and J are TRBV27 and TRBJ2-7; D might be TRBD2 (7 bases). The CDR3 is 15 residues long. Trimming removed 4 bases from V and 2 bases from J, with 15 bases in between. Germline-derived CDR1 and CDR2 are MNHEY and SMNVEV (reference sequence).

The V call is TRBV11-1, the J call TRBJ1-2, with 10 positions matching TRBD1. CDR3 length equals 13 residues. Per the germline V gene, CDR1 is SGHAT and CDR2 is FQDESV (reference sequence). V shed 6 bases, J shed 8 bases, and the junction held 6 bases outside the gene matches. The CDR3 DNA follows: TGTGCCAGCAGTCGACAGGGGGCTGGAGGCTACACCTTC. This sequence encodes CASSRQGAGGYTF. The full variable domain, its missing parts supplied by reference TRBV11-1 and TRBJ1-2, is EAEVAQSPRYKITEKSQAVAFWCDPISGHATLYWYRQILGQGPELLVQFQDESVVDDSQLPKDRFSAERLKGVDSTLKIQPAELGDSAMYLCASSRQGAGGYTFGSGTRLTVV.

This clonotype came up many times. This rearrangement joins TRBV5-5 to TRBJ2-1; 12 bases are shared with TRBD2. The CDR3 runs to 16 residues. Germline V gives CDR1 SGHKS, CDR2 YYEKEE (reference sequence). Losses at the gene ends were 5 bases for V and 5 bases for J; bases not matched to a gene: 8. The CDR3 loop is CASRRLAGDGHNEQFF. Written as DNA, the CDR3 is TGTGCCAGCAGGCGACTAGCGGGGGATGGCCACAATGAGCAGTTCTTC.

A few counts support this clonotype. J is TRBJ2-7 and V is TRBV5-6; TRBD2 matches at 10 bases. The germline V gene encodes CDR1 SGHDT and CDR2 YYEEEE. The CDR3 loop spans 14 amino acids. The V gene end was trimmed by 4 bases and the J gene end by 1 base; junction bases not matched to a gene: 2. In nucleotides, the CDR3 is TGTGCCAGCAGCCATAGCGGGAGGTCCTACGAGCAGTACTTC. Translated, it gives CASSHSGRSYEQYF.

This clonotype has only a few counts. V gene TRBV7-9 combines with J gene TRBJ1-5; possible D gene TRBD1, 5 bases. Deletions cut 6 bases from V and 3 bases from J, with 15 bases between. Germline values: CDR1 SEHNR, CDR2 FQNEAQ (reference sequence). The CDR3 length is 15 residues. The CDR3: CASSPGPEINQPQHF. The CDR3 DNA sequence: TGTGCCAGCAGTCCAGGGCCGGAGATCAATCAGCCCCAGCATTTT.

The gene calls are TRBV20-1 and TRBJ2-5; 7 bases are a match to TRBD2. V trimming: 3 bases; J trimming: 2 bases; junction bases outside the gene matches: 3. Per the germline V gene, CDR1 is DFQATT and CDR2 is SNEGSKA (reference sequence). The CDR3 is 13 amino acids. The CDR3 coding sequence is TGCAGTGCTAGCGGGAGGCCACAAGAGACCCAGTACTTC. It translates to CSASGRPQETQYF.

This clonotype was detected only a few times. CDR3 region: CASSLEGQIQYF. In DNA form, the CDR3 reads TGCGCCAGCAGCTTGGAAGGGCAAATTCAGTACTTC. The chain couples TRBV5-1 to TRBJ2-4; D remains ambiguous. Trimming took 0 bases from V and 10 from J, leaving 8 bases between them. The length of the CDR3 is 12 residues. CDR1 and CDR2 (germline): SGHRS, YFSETQ.

This clonotype was seen only a few times. The chain carries TRBV12-3 or TRBV12-4 and TRBJ2-1, with 13 nucleotides matching TRBD2. Trimming at V came to 6 bases and at J to 5 bases, leaving 4 bases not matched to a gene. This CDR3 is built from 15 residues. The CDR3 is CASRLAGGENNEQFF. The DNA for the CDR3 is TGTGCCAGCAGACTAGCGGGGGGGGAGAACAATGAGCAGTTCTTC.

The rearrangement links TRBV12-3 or TRBV12-4 to TRBJ1-1, with D unresolved. The germline V and J ends were trimmed by 5 bases and 4 bases, with 11 bases remaining between them. The CDR3 length is 13 residues. The CDR3 protein is CASSRQVFTEAFF. The CDR3 bases are TGTGCCAGCAGTCGCCAGGTATTCACTGAAGCTTTCTTT.

V gene TRBV29-1 combines with J gene TRBJ1-5; D unresolved. The germline CDR1 and CDR2 sequences are SQVTM and ANQGSEA. Deletions cut 5 bases from V and 0 bases from J, with 8 bases between. The CDR3 has 13 amino acids. The CDR3 bases are TGCAGCGTTCTATTTGGTAGCAATCAGCCCCAGCATTTT. Its translation: CSVLFGSNQPQHF.

In this sample, this clonotype turned up a few times. The CDR3: CAIRRRANYGYTF. CDR3 nucleotide sequence: TGTGCCATTAGAAGGCGAGCTAACTATGGCTACACCTTC. The chain links TRBV12-3 or TRBV12-4 to TRBJ1-2; unclear D gene. The CDR3 contains 13 residues. Trimming removed 10 bases at V and 0 bases at J, with 12 bases between.

The gene calls are TRBV5-1 and TRBJ2-6; no definite D call. Trimming took 6 bases from V and 4 from J, leaving 8 bases between them. CDR1 is SGHRS and CDR2 is YFSETQ in the germline V gene. The CDR3 loop spans 13 amino acids. CDR3 sequence (DNA): TGCGCCAGCACGCCGGGCGGGGCCAACGTCCTGACTTTC. Translating it yields CASTPGGANVLTF.

This clonotype came up a few times. V and J are TRBV20-1 and TRBJ2-1; TRBD2 is a possible D gene (6 bases). The ends were cut back, 0 bases at V and 3 bases at J, with 18 bases in the middle. CDR3 length: 17 residues. CDR1 and CDR2 from the germline V gene are DFQATT and SNEGSKA (reference sequence). CDR3 residues: CSARDEEGGVHYNEQFF. CDR3 DNA: TGCAGTGCTAGAGATGAGGAGGGCGGGGTCCACTACAATGAGCAGTTCTTC.

This clonotype has at least ten counts. The V and J genes are TRBV5-5 and TRBJ2-1; D unclear. Trimming removed 3 bases at V and 7 bases at J, with 8 bases between. The germline V gene encodes CDR1 SGHKS and CDR2 YYEKEE (reference sequence). This CDR3 is 12 amino acids long. CDR3 loop: CASSYLGNEQFF. The CDR3 nucleotides read TGTGCCAGCAGCTACCTGGGTAATGAGCAGTTCTTC.

The chain is built from TRBV6-6 and TRBJ1-1; D is unclear. This CDR3 contains 13 residues. Germline V gene lookup returns CDR1 MNHNY and CDR2 SVGAGI (reference sequence). Trimming shortened V by 11 bases and J by 7 bases, and 20 bases separated the two germline ends. The CDR3 region is CAGGPPGVGEAFF. Written as DNA, the CDR3 is TGTGCCGGCGGGCCGCCCGGGGTTGGTGAAGCTTTCTTT.

The chain employs TRBV14 and TRBJ2-3; no reliable D call. Germline V lookup: CDR1 SGHDN, CDR2 FVKESK. The CDR3 has 15 residues. Trimming took off 2 bases at V and 0 bases at J, with 9 bases between the two ends. CDR3 loop: CASSQRWISTDTQYF. The CDR3 nucleotides are TGTGCCAGCAGCCAACGGTGGATTAGCACAGATACGCAGTATTTT.

The rearrangement joins TRBV4-3 to TRBJ2-5; 11 nucleotides match TRBD2. Germline loops: CDR1 LGHNA, CDR2 YSLEER. V shed 0 bases, J shed 4 bases, and the junction held 1 base outside the gene matches. This CDR3 has 15 residues. In nucleotides, the CDR3 is TGCGCCAGCAGCCAAGATAGCGGGAGGGGAGAGACCCAGTACTTC. Its protein product is CASSQDSGRGETQYF.

This rearrangement joins TRBV6-2 or TRBV6-3 to TRBJ2-2; tentatively, D is TRBD2 (6 bases). V lost 6 bases and J 6 bases, leaving 11 bases between the germline ends. CDR3 size: 13 residues. CDR1 and CDR2 (germline): MNHEY, SVGEGT. The CDR3 region is CASRGGLPGELFF. The CDR3, as DNA: TGTGCCAGCAGGGGGGGACTCCCCGGGGAGCTGTTTTTT.

This clonotype has more than one count but fewer than ten. The chain uses TRBV11-2 and TRBJ2-7, with a tentative D call TRBD1 (5 bases). CDR1 SGHAT and CDR2 FQNNGV come from the germline V gene. V was trimmed by 5 bases and J by 4 bases, leaving 18 bases between them. CDR3 length: 15 amino acids. This CDR3 reads CASSPVKGQGYEQYF. CDR3 nucleotides: TGTGCCAGCAGCCCAGTAAAGGGGCAGGGTTACGAGCAGTACTTC. Filled out from reference TRBV11-2 and TRBJ2-7, the complete variable domain reads EAGVAQSPRYKIIEKRQSVAFWCNPISGHATLYWYQQILGQGPKLLIQFQNNGVVDDSQLPKDRFSAERLKGVDSTLKIQPAKLEDSAVYLCASSPVKGQGYEQYFGPGTRLTVT.